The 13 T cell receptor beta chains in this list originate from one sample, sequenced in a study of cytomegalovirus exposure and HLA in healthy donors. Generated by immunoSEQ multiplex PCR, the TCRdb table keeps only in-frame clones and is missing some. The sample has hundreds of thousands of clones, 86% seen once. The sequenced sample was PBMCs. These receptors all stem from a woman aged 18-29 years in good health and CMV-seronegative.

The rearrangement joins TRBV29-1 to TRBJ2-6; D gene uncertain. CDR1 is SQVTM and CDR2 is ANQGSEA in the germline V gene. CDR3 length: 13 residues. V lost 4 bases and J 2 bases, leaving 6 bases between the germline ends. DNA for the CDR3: TGCAGCGTTGGAACTACTGGGGCCAACGTCCTGACTTTC. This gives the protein CSVGTTGANVLTF.

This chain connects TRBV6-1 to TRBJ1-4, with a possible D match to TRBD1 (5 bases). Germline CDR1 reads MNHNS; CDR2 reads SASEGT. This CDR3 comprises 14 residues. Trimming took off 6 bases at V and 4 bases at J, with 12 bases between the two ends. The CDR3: CASRRRDGNEKLFF. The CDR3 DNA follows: TGTGCCAGCAGACGGCGGGACGGTAATGAAAAACTGTTTTTT.

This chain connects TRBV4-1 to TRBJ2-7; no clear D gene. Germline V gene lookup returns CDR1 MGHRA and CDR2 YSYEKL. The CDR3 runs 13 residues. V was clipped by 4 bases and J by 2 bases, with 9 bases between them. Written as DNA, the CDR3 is TGCGCCAGCAGCCCGCCGAGTGCCTACGAGCAGTACTTC. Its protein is CASSPPSAYEQYF.

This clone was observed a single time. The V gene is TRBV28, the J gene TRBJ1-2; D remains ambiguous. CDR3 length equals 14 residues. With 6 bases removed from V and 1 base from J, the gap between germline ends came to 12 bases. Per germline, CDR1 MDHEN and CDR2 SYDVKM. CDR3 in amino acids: CASSVLSGNYGYTF. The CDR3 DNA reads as TGTGCCAGCAGCGTATTATCGGGTAACTATGGCTACACCTTC.

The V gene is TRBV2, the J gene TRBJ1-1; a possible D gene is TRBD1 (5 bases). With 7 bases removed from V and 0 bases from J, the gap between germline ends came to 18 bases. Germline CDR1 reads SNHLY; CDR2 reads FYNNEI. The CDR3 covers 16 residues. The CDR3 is CASKFLWGHMNTEAFF. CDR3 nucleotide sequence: TGTGCCAGCAAGTTCCTTTGGGGCCACATGAACACTGAAGCTTTCTTT. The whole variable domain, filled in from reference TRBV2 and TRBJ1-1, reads EPEVTQTPSHQVTQMGQEVILRCVPISNHLYFYWYRQILGQKVEFLVSFYNNEISEKSEIFDDQFSVERPDGSNFTLKIRSTKLEDSAMYFCASKFLWGHMNTEAFFGQGTRLTVV.

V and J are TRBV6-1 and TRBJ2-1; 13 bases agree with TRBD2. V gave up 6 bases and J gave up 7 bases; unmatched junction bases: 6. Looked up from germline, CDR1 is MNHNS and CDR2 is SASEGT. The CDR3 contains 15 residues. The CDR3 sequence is CASRALGLAGNEQFF. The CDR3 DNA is TGTGCCAGCAGAGCGCTGGGACTAGCGGGGAATGAGCAGTTCTTC.

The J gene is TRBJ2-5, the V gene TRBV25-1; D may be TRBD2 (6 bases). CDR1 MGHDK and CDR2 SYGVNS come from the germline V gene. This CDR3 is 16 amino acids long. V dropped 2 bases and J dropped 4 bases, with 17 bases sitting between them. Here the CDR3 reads CASSEGSGLTSETQYF. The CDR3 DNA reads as TGTGCCAGCAGTGAAGGCTCCGGACTAACCTCAGAGACCCAGTACTTC. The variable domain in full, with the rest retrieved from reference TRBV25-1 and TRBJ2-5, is EADIYQTPRYLVIGTGKKITLECSQTMGHDKMYWYQQDPGMELHLIHYSYGVNSTEKGDLSSESTVSRIRTEHFPLTLESARPSHTSQYLCASSEGSGLTSETQYFGPGTRLLVL.

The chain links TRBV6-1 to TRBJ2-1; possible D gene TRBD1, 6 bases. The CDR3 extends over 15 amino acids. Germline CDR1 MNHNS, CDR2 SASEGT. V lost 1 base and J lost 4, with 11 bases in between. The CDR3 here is CASSEDRATYNEQFF. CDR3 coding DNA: TGTGCCAGCAGTGAAGACAGGGCGACTTACAATGAGCAGTTCTTC.

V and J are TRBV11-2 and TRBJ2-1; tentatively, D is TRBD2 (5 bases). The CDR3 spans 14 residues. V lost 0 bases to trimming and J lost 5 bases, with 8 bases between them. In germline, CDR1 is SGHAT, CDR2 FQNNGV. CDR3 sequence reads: CASSLDPGNNEQFF. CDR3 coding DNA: TGTGCCAGCAGCTTAGACCCCGGGAACAATGAGCAGTTCTTC.

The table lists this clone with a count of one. CDR3 region: CASSQDGGYEQYF. The DNA of the CDR3 is TGTGCCAGCAGCCAAGATGGCGGCTACGAGCAGTACTTC. The chain combines TRBV4-2 with TRBJ2-7; D is unclear. The CDR3 runs 13 residues. Deletions cut 0 bases from V and 3 bases from J, with 6 bases between. In germline, CDR1 is LGHNA, CDR2 YNFKEQ.

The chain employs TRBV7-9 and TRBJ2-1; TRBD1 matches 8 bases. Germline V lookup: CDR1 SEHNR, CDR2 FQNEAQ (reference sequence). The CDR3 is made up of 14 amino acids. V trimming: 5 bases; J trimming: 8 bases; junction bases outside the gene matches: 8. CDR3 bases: TGTGCCAGCAGCGACAGGGGAACGGGGGATGAGCAGTTCTTC. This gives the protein CASSDRGTGDEQFF.

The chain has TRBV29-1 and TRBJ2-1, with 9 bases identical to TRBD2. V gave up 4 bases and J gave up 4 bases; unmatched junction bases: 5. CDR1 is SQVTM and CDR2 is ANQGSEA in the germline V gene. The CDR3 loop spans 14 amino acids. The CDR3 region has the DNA TGCAGCGTTGCGGGGCGGGGGGGGTACAATGAGCAGTTCTTC. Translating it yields CSVAGRGGYNEQFF.

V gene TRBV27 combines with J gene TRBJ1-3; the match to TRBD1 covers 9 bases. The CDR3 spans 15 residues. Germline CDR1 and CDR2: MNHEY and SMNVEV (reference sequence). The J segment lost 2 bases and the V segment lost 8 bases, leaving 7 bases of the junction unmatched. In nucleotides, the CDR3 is TGTGCCAGCCAACAGGGGGCTGGAACTGGAAACACCATATATTTT. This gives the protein CASQQGAGTGNTIYF.